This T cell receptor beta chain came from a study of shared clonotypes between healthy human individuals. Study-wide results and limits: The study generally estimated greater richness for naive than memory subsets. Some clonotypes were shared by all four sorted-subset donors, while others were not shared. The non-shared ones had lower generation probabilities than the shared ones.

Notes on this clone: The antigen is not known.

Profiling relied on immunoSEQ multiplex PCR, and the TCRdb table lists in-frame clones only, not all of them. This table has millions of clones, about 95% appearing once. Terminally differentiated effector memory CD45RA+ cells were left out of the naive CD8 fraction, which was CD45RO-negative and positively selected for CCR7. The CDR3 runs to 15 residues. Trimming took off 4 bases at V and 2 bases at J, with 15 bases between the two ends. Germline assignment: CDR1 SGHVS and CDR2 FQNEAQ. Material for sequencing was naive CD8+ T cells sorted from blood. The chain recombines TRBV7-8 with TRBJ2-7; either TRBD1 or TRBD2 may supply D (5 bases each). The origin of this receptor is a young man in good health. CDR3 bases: TGTGCCAGCAGCTCCCTAGGGACCGGGCCCTACGAGCAGTACTTC. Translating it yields CASSSLGTGPYEQYF.